This TCR beta chain was sequenced in a study of regulatory T cells in long-lasting Graves disease. The CDR3 spans 17 residues. Germline loops: CDR1 SGDLS, CDR2 YYNGEE. Concerning this clonotype itself: A read error may explain this, as a much larger clone is one base away.

The time point denotes: newly diagnosed GD, antithyroid drugs for less than 3 months. After RNA was extracted from PBMCs, the TCR library was made from it. Libraries of TCR beta came from iRepertoire HTBI primers plus Arm-PCR of CDR3 regions. In TCRdb, the multiplex PCR reads were re-called with MiXCR into one record per CDR3 protein. The sample records around 400,000 distinct CDR3 sequences, around 11% being singletons. These same records also appear under a second study, on T cells in Graves' hyperthyroidism and ophthalmopathy. From that paper: Exclusion of a patient resulted from uncontrolled infection, other autoimmune disease, pregnancy or lactation.

The material sequenced was peripheral blood mononuclear cells (PBMCs), taken at new diagnosis, from a patient treated with antithyroid drugs. This TCR came from a woman aged 18-35 years with Graves disease. The chain joins TRBV9 to TRBJ2-1; 10 bases align to TRBD2. CDR3 coding DNA: TGTGCCAGCAGAGTTCCTTGGACTAGCGGACGGTACAATGGGCAGTTCTTC. It codes for CASRVPWTSGRYNGQFF.